These 7 T cell receptor beta chains originate from one sample sequenced in a study of beta chain features in type 1 diabetes. Overall study results and limits: All four CD4+ subsets of Type 1 diabetes patients contained TCRB CDR3s that were moderately but significantly shorter.

The isolated RNA, all of it, was reverse transcribed, so expressed TCRB transcripts were what got sequenced. Generated by immunoSEQ multiplex PCR, the TCRdb table keeps only in-frame clones and is missing some. The sample carries roughly 330,000 clones, roughly 14% recorded once. The antigens these receptors bind are not known. Sequences were obtained from naive CD4+ T cells from blood. These receptors were taken from a woman under 30 with type 1 diabetes.

This chain joins TRBV10-3 and TRBJ1-4; 7 positions agree with TRBD1. The J segment lost 8 bases and the V segment lost 6 bases, leaving 9 bases of the junction unmatched. The germline gives CDR1 ENHRY, CDR2 SYGVKD. The CDR3 is 14 amino acids. The CDR3 DNA sequence: TGTGCCATCAGCCCCGGGACAGCGAGGGAAAAACTGTTTTTT. Translated: CAISPGTAREKLFF.

The chain carries TRBV4-1 and TRBJ2-7; 9 positions agree with TRBD1. The CDR3 contains 16 residues. J gave up 3 bases and V 1 base, and 7 bases lay outside the gene matches. Germline V gives CDR1 MGHRA, CDR2 YSYEKL. The CDR3 loop reads CASSQVPGTGYYEQYV. Here the CDR3 DNA reads TGCGCCAGCAGCCAAGTGCCCGGGACAGGGTACTACGAGCAGTACGTC.

This clone has a handful of counts. The chain carries TRBV27 and TRBJ2-7; the match to TRBD1 covers 10 bases. Germline loops: CDR1 MNHEY, CDR2 SMNVEV (reference sequence). The CDR3 consists of 15 residues. The J segment lost 4 bases and the V segment lost 5 bases, leaving 8 bases of the junction unmatched. CDR3 in DNA: TGTGCCAGCAGTGCCCGCGGGACAGGGGAGTACGAGCAGTACGTC. It translates to CASSARGTGEYEQYV.

This clone has only a few counts. The chain couples TRBV7-2 to TRBJ1-3; D unresolved. The V gene lost 1 base and the J gene lost 4 bases, with 14 bases spanning the gap. The CDR3 extends over 16 amino acids. CDR1 and CDR2 from the germline V gene are SGHTA and FQGNSA. CDR3 bases: TGTGCCAGCAGCTTAGTACCGGGGATTTCGGGAAACACCATATATTTT. Amino acids: CASSLVPGISGNTIYF.

The rearrangement links TRBV18 to TRBJ2-3; possibly TRBD1 for D (6 bases). V lost 2 bases to trimming and J lost 4 bases, with 7 bases between them. Germline loops: CDR1 KGHSH, CDR2 LQKENI. CDR3 length: 13 amino acids. This CDR3 reads CASSPGGPDTQYF. The CDR3, as DNA: TGTGCCAGCTCACCAGGGGGCCCAGATACGCAGTATTTT. The variable domain in full, with the rest retrieved from reference TRBV18 and TRBJ2-3, is NAGVMQNPRHLVRRRGQEARLRCSPMKGHSHVYWYRQLPEEGLKFMVYLQKENIIDESGMPKERFSAEFPKEGPSILRIQQVVRGDSAAYFCASSPGGPDTQYFGPGTRLTVL.

This clone was seen more than once but under ten times. Other DNA sequences from this sample encode an identical CDR3 as well. V usage is TRBV6-5 and J usage is TRBJ2-7; 10 bases line up with TRBD1. The germline V gene encodes CDR1 MNHEY and CDR2 SVGAGI. The CDR3 has 16 residues. The J segment lost 1 base and the V segment lost 0 bases, leaving 3 bases of the junction unmatched. CDR3 nucleotide sequence: TGTGCCAGCAGTTACTCGAGACAGGGGGCTTCCTACGAGCAGTACTTC. It codes for CASSYSRQGASYEQYF.

This chain joins TRBV9 and TRBJ2-1; 10 bases are a match to TRBD2. The CDR3 has 15 residues. With 4 bases clipped from V and 4 bases from J, the junction kept 5 bases outside the gene matches. Germline CDR1 is SGDLS and CDR2 is YYNGEE. CDR3 residues: CASSSGLALYNEQFF. CDR3 DNA: TGTGCCAGCAGCTCGGGACTAGCGCTATACAATGAGCAGTTCTTC.